These T cell receptor beta chains were read from a single sample in a study of T cell responses to AZD1222 COVID-19 vaccine. Libraries were prepared by immunoSEQ multiplex PCR; TCRdb keeps only in-frame clonotypes and omits some of them. The sample holds around 72,000 clones, roughly 91% seen once. The material was peripheral blood, obtained on day 0 of AZD1222 vaccination. The source of these receptors is an adult in good health. CDR3s include the opening cysteine and the closing phenylalanine or tryptophan. D genes are given only for firm matches. Not every row has a clone size; where given, it reads once, few, many or a size class.

V gene	J gene	clone size	D gene	CDR3 DNA	CDR3 protein
TRBV4-2	TRBJ2-5	NA	TRBD2	TGTGCCAGCAGCCAAAGTAATAGCGGGGGGGTCGAGACCCAGTACTTC	CASSQSNSGGVETQYF
TRBV7-2	TRBJ2-1	NA	NA	TGTGCCAGCAGCTTAGTGGGCAGGGGTCCCTACAATGAGCAGTTCTTC	CASSLVGRGPYNEQFF
TRBV6-1	TRBJ1-2	NA	NA	TGTGCCAGCAGTGATCCCCTTTATGGCTACACCTTC	CASSDPLYGYTF
TRBV27	TRBJ2-5	NA	TRBD2	TGTGCCAGCAGTTTTTTCCGGGGGGGCATAGGAGAGACCCAGTACTTC	CASSFFRGGIGETQYF
TRBV6-2/TRBV6-3	TRBJ1-2	NA	NA	TGTGCCAGCAGTGAGGGGGATGGTAACTATGGCTACACCTTC	CASSEGDGNYGYTF
TRBV5-1	TRBJ1-6	NA	TRBD1	TGCGCCAGCAGGGGCACCGGGACAGCAAATTCACCCCTCCACTTT	CASRGTGTANSPLHF
TRBV6-5	TRBJ2-1	NA	TRBD1	TGTGCCAGCACCAGGACAGGTTCGAACAATGAGCAGTTCTTC	CASTRTGSNNEQFF
TRBV7-9	TRBJ2-3	NA	NA	TGTGCCAGCACCCTTCTCCGATGGGCACCAGATACGCAGTATTTT	CASTLLRWAPDTQYF
TRBV13	TRBJ2-1	NA	NA	TGTGCCAGCAGCTTACAGGGCTTCAATGAGCAGTTCTTC	CASSLQGFNEQFF
TRBV4-1	TRBJ1-1	once	TRBD1	TGCGCCAGCAGCCAAGGAAGGCTACAGGGGGCAAGGGACACTGAAGCTTTCTTT	CASSQGRLQGARDTEAFF
TRBV15	TRBJ2-1	NA	NA	TGTGCCACCTCTTCGGTCCTCGATTTCGTCGGGCAGTTCTTC	CATSSVLDFVGQFF
TRBV3-1/TRBV3-2	TRBJ2-1	NA	NA	TGTGCCAGCAGCCCACCGATGGGATTACAGTTCTTC	CASSPPMGLQFF
TRBV12-3/TRBV12-4	TRBJ2-1	once	NA	TGTGCCAGCACCGTGCCCACCTACAATGAGCAGTTCTTC	CASTVPTYNEQFF
TRBV7-2	TRBJ2-5	few	NA	TGTGCCAGCAGCAGGCGAGCGGAGGAGACCCAGTACTTC	CASSRRAEETQYF
TRBV29-1	TRBJ1-2	NA	NA	TGCAGCGTTGGGGCCGGGGGCAACTATGGCTACACCTTC	CSVGAGGNYGYTF
TRBV2	TRBJ2-7	NA	NA	TGTGCCAGCAGTGGTGGACTACCGCAGTACTTC	CASSGGLPQYF
TRBV25-1	TRBJ1-2	NA	TRBD1	TGTGCCAGCCGGGACAGGGATTATGGCTACACCTTC	CASRDRDYGYTF
TRBV25-1	TRBJ1-6	NA	NA	TGTGCCAGCAGTGAAGCGCAGCTTAAAAATTCACCCCTCCACTTT	CASSEAQLKNSPLHF
TRBV6-5	TRBJ2-7	NA	NA	TGTGCCAGCAGTTACTCGACAGGAAACTACGAGCAGTACTTC	CASSYSTGNYEQYF
TRBV3-1/TRBV3-2	TRBJ1-1	NA	NA	TGTGCCAGCAGCCAACTTGGGAACAGGGACCACACTGAAGCTTTCTTT	CASSQLGNRDHTEAFF
TRBV18	TRBJ1-1	NA	NA	TGTGCCAGCTCCCGGATGACAGAGAGCACTGAAGCTTTCTTT	CASSRMTESTEAFF
TRBV24-1	TRBJ1-2	NA	NA	TGTGCCACCAGTGGCCTCGGAGGCGGGACTAACTATGGCTACACCTTC	CATSGLGGGTNYGYTF
TRBV6-5	TRBJ2-7	NA	NA	TGTGCCAGCAGTCGCGACAGGCTCTACGAGCAGTACTTC	CASSRDRLYEQYF
TRBV2	TRBJ2-1	NA	NA	TGTGCCAGCAGAGCCGACAGGAATGAGCAGTTCTTC	CASRADRNEQFF
TRBV3-1/TRBV3-2	TRBJ1-1	NA	NA	TGTGCCAGCAGCCTGACGAACAGCAACACTGAAGCTTTCTTT	CASSLTNSNTEAFF
TRBV30	TRBJ1-6	NA	TRBD1	TGTGCCTGGAATGACAGGGGAAATTCACCCCTCCACTTT	CAWNDRGNSPLHF
TRBV30	TRBJ1-2	NA	NA	TGTGCCTGGAGTAGGGACGACTATGGCTACACCTTC	CAWSRDDYGYTF
TRBV4-3	TRBJ2-3	NA	TRBD2	TGCGCCAGCAGCCAAGAGATTACGGGGGGGCGGGCAGATACGCAGTATTTT	CASSQEITGGRADTQYF
TRBV29-1	TRBJ2-1	NA	NA	TGCAGCACGAGACCGACTAACTACAATGAGCAGTTCTTC	CSTRPTNYNEQFF
TRBV12-3/TRBV12-4	TRBJ2-7	NA	NA	TGTGCCAGCTGCAAGTACCCGGGGGAGCAGTACTTC	CASCKYPGEQYF
TRBV5-6	TRBJ2-2	NA	NA	TGTGCCAGCAGCTTTCTCGAGCGCACCGGGGAGCTGTTTTTT	CASSFLERTGELFF
TRBV7-2	TRBJ1-6	NA	NA	TGTGCCAGCAGCTTAGTGGGTACTCCGGGACTAGATTCACCCCTCCACTTT	CASSLVGTPGLDSPLHF
TRBV2	TRBJ2-7	NA	TRBD1	TGTGCCAGCCGGGACAGGGAGTGGGAGCAGTACTTC	CASRDREWEQYF
TRBV18	TRBJ1-3	NA	NA	TGTGCCAGCTCACCGGACGTGACTGGAAACACCATATATTTT	CASSPDVTGNTIYF
TRBV30	TRBJ1-4	NA	NA	TGTGCCTTAAGACGGGGTTTTAATGAAAAACTGTTTTTT	CALRRGFNEKLFF
TRBV4-1	TRBJ1-5	NA	NA	TGCGCCAGCAGCCAAGATTGGAGAGGCGGTCAGCCCCAGCATTTT	CASSQDWRGGQPQHF
TRBV28	TRBJ2-1	NA	NA	TGTGCCAGCAGTTCCCCATCGGACGTAAGCTCCTACAATGAGCAGTTCTTC	CASSSPSDVSSYNEQFF
TRBV7-9	TRBJ1-3	few	NA	TGTGCCAGCAGCCCCAATGGAAACACCATATATTTT	CASSPNGNTIYF
TRBV2	TRBJ1-2	NA	NA	TGTGCCACGCGGGCGGGGGGCTCGCGGAGCTATGGCTACACCTTC	CATRAGGSRSYGYTF
TRBV30	TRBJ1-6	NA	NA	TGTGCCTGGATGGCGGATTTGTTACATAATTCACCCCTCCACTTT	CAWMADLLHNSPLHF
TRBV28	TRBJ1-1	NA	NA	TGTGCCAGCAGTTTACGCGCCCACACTGAAGCTTTCTTT	CASSLRAHTEAFF
TRBV5-6	TRBJ2-5	once	TRBD1	TGTGCCAGCAGCCCCCGGACAGGGGGCCAAGAGACCCAGTACTTC	CASSPRTGGQETQYF
TRBV3-1/TRBV3-2	TRBJ1-5	NA	NA	TGTGCCAGCAGCCAAGGGGTTTTAGCGGGCAATCAGCCCCAGCATTTT	CASSQGVLAGNQPQHF
TRBV6-2/TRBV6-3	TRBJ2-1	NA	TRBD1	TGTGCCAGCAGCTTCGAGCGGTGGACAGGGATTAGGAATGAGCAGTTCTTC	CASSFERWTGIRNEQFF
TRBV28	TRBJ2-1	NA	TRBD2	TGTGCCAGCAGTTTCTTGGGGGGGGATCACAATGAGCAGTTCTTC	CASSFLGGDHNEQFF